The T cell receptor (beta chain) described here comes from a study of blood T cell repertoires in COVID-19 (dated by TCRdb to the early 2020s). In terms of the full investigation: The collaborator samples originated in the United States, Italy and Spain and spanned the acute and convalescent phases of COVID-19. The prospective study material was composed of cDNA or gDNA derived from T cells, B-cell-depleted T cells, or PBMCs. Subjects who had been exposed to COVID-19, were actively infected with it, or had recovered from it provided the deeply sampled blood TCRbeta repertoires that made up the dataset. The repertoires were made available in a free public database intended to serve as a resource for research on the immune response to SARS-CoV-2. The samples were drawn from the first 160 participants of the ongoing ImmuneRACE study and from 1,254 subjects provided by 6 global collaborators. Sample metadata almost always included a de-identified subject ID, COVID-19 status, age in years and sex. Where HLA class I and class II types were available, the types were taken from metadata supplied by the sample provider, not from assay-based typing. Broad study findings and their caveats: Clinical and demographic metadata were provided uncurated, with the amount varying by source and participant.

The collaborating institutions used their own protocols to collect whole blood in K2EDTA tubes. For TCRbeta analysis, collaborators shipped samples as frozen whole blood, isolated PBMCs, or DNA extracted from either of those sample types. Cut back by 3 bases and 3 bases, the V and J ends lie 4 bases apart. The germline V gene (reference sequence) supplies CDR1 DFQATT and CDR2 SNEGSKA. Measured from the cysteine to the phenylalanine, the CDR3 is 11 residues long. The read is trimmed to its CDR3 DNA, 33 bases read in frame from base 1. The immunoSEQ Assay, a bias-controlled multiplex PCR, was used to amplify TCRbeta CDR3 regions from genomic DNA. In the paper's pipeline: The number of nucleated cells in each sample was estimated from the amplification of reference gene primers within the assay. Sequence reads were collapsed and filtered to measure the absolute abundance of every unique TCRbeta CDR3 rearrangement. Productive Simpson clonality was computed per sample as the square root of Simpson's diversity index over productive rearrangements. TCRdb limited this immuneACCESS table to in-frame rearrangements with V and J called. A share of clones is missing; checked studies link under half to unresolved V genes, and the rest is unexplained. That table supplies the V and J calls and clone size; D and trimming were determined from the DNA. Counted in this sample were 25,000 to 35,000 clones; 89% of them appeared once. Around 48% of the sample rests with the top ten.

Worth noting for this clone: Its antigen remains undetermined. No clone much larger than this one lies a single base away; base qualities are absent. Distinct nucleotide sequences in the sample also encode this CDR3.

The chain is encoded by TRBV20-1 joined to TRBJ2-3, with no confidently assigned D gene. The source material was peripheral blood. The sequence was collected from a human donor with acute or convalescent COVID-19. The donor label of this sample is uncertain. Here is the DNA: TGCAGTGCTAGCCCGACAGATACGCAGTATTTT. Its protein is CSASPTDTQYF.